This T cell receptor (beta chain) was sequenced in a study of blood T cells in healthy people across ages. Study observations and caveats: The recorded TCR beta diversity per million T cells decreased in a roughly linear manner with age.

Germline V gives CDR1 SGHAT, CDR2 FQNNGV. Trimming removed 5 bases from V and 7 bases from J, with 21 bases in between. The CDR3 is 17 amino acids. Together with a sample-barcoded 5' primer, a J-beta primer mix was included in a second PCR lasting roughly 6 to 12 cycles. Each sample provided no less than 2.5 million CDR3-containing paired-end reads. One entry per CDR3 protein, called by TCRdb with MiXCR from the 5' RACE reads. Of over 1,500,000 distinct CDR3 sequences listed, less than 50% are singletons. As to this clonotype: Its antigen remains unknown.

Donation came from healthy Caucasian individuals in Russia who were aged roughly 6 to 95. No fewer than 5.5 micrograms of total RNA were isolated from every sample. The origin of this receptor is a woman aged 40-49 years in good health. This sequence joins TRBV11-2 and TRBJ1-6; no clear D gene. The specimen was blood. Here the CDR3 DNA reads TGTGCCAGCAGCCTCGGCCCCCGGGGTTCGGACAATTCACCCCTCCACTTT. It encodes CASSLGPRGSDNSPLHF.